Listed below are T cell receptor beta chains from one sample, sequenced in a study of blood T cells in healthy people across ages. MiXCR was run by TCRdb on the 5' RACE reads, yielding one entry per CDR3 protein. The table lists around 1,000,000 distinct CDR3 sequences, almost 25% of them singletons. This same sample was also taken into another study, of T cells of mothers and their children.

The specimen was blood. These receptors originate from a girl between 2 and 10 years old in good health. Both conserved end residues are part of each CDR3. D genes are given only for firm matches. Some rows have no size entry. The others give once, few or many, or a class for an expanded clone.

V gene	clone size	D gene	J gene	CDR3 DNA	CDR3 protein
TRBV18	NA	TRBD2	TRBJ2-5	TGTGCCAGCTCACGAGGCCTAGCGGGGGACTCGAACTTC	CASSRGLAGDSNF
TRBV29-1	NA	NA	TRBJ2-2	TGCAGCGGGACCGGGACGAGGAACACCGGGGAGCTGCTTTTT	CSGTGTRNTGELLF
TRBV6-6	NA	NA	TRBJ2-7	TGTGCCAGCAGTTACGTCGTCCCGAGCTCCTACGAGCAGTACTTC	CASSYVVPSSYEQYF
TRBV20-1	NA	TRBD2	TRBJ2-7	TGCAGTGCCCGCCCCCCGGGACTAGCGTCCTACGAGCAGTACTTC	CSARPPGLASYEQYF
TRBV4-3	NA	NA	TRBJ2-6	TGCGCCAGCAGCCCAAAGGGGGCTGGGGCCAACGTCCTGACTTTC	CASSPKGAGANVLTF
TRBV11-2	NA	TRBD1	TRBJ2-7	TGTGCCAGCAGCCAGACAGGGATCTACGAGCAGTACTTC	CASSQTGIYEQYF
TRBV12-3/TRBV12-4	few	NA	TRBJ2-4	TGTGCCAGCAGTTTCACCGGGAGAGCCAAAAACATTCAGTACTTC	CASSFTGRAKNIQYF
TRBV12-3/TRBV12-4	few	TRBD1	TRBJ1-2	TGTGCCAGCAGTTCCCACGGGACAGGGGGCGCAGTCTACACCTTC	CASSSHGTGGAVYTF
TRBV20-1	NA	TRBD2	TRBJ2-7	TGCAGTGCTAGAGATAATCGGGGGACTAGCGGGAGCTACGAGCAGTACTTC	CSARDNRGTSGSYEQYF
TRBV18	NA	NA	TRBJ1-1	TGTGCCAGCTCACTATTAGGGGAATTTGGGGCTTTCTTT	CASSLLGEFGAFF
TRBV7-9	few	NA	TRBJ2-3	TGTGCCAGCAGCGCCACAACAGATACGCAGTATTTT	CASSATTDTQYF
TRBV29-1	NA	NA	TRBJ1-1	TGCAGCATTGTGGGACACTGGAGCACTGAAGCTTTCTTT	CSIVGHWSTEAFF
TRBV9	many	NA	TRBJ1-2	TGTGCCAGCAGCGGGGACCTTACGGAAATGGTTTATGGCTACACCTTC	CASSGDLTEMVYGYTF
TRBV29-1	many	NA	TRBJ2-5	TGCAGCGTTGAATTATCCGGCGGGGAGACCCAGTACTTC	CSVELSGGETQYF
TRBV3-1	NA	TRBD2	TRBJ2-1	TGTGCCAGCAGCCGGGCTAGCGGGGGGTTATACAATGAGCAGTTCTTC	CASSRASGGLYNEQFF
TRBV29-1	NA	NA	TRBJ2-5	TGCAGCGTTGATGTCGTGGAGACCCAGTACTTC	CSVDVVETQYF
TRBV7-2	NA	NA	TRBJ2-1	TGTGCCAGTGAGACAGAAGTCTACAATGAGCAGTTCTTC	CASETEVYNEQFF